Given below is one T cell receptor beta chain in context. Its antigen is unknown. These data are taken from a study of cytomegalovirus exposure and HLA in healthy donors. Findings of the study overall: Segments of the TCR beta V type were, in most cases, productive about 87% or about 30% of the time in an earlier analysis. Across donors, presence/absence analyses took sequencing depth to be roughly uniform. It was in a later analysis that TCR association rates were seen to vary by HLA locus, highest for DRB1 and lowest for HLA-C.

PCR used 60 Vbeta primers and 13 Jbeta primers. The method was immunoSEQ multiplex PCR; TCRdb's version includes in-frame clones alone and lacks a portion of them. The sample lists 150,000 to 200,000 clones, less than 90% seen once, with 0.2% to 0.3% in the top ten. With 2 bases clipped from V and 8 bases from J, the junction kept 8 bases outside the gene matches. The CDR3 contains 14 residues. Germline assignment: CDR1 MNHEY and CDR2 SVGAGI. This receptor was obtained from a girl younger than two in good health and CMV-seronegative. The rearrangement links TRBV6-5 to TRBJ1-2; TRBD1 aligns across 7 bases. Material for sequencing was PBMCs. DNA for the CDR3: TGTGCCAGCAGTTACGACTCCTCAGGGGGAGGCTACACCTTC. Its protein is CASSYDSSGGGYTF.